These 10 T cell receptor beta chains were all obtained from the same sample, sequenced in a study of tumor-infiltrating lymphocytes in primary liver carcinoma (dated by TCRdb to between 2016 and 2019). Total RNA and DNA were co-extracted without cell sorting from roughly 20-30 mg of bulk tissue using the AllPrep DNA/RNA mini kit. Sequenced on an Illumina HiSeq 2500. Starting from 500 to 650 ng total RNA, TCRbeta-specific cDNA was produced by reverse transcription with a constant-region primer and ProtoScript II reverse transcriptase. TCRbeta libraries were built with three nested multiplex PCR rounds, a slightly modified ARM-PCR procedure. Each of the first two PCR rounds ran for around 11 cycles using multiplex TRBV1-TRBV30 forward primers together with a Cbeta reverse primer. TCRdb reprocessed the public reads (quality trimming at Q25 with fastp, clone calling with MiXCR) and kept in-frame beta chains. Entries that share a CDR3 protein sequence are merged under the most common genes and DNA. Recorded for this sample are under 85,000 distinct CDR3 sequences; 55% to 85% of them occurred a single time. Approximately 19% of the sample rests with the top ten.

The specimen sequenced was liver tumor tissue from sampling region 1. This specimen's cell subset or site label, interpreted: tumor region T1, superior pole. Source of these receptors: a man aged 35 to 55 with primary liver carcinoma and hepatitis B virus infection.

There are many counts of this clonotype. This chain links TRBV6-5 with TRBJ2-3; TRBD2 matches at 8 bases. Germline CDR1 is MNHEY and CDR2 is SVGAGI. This CDR3 contains 21 residues. Trimming took 0 bases from V and 5 from J; bases not matched to a gene: 22. The CDR3 sequence is CASSYSRDGRAILSGIDTQYF. The CDR3 nucleotides read TGTGCCAGCAGTTACTCCCGTGACGGGAGGGCCATTCTTTCGGGTATAGATACGCAGTATTTT.

Note on this clonotype: The final CDR3 position lacks the conserved phenylalanine or tryptophan, pointing to a likely read error. V gene TRBV11-1 combines with J gene TRBJ2-7; D uncertain. The germline CDR1 and CDR2 sequences are SGHAT and FQDESV (reference sequence). Between the trimmed V and J ends, which lost 5 bases and 9 bases, there was a span of 11 bases. The CDR3 totals 11 residues. CDR3 nucleotides: TGTGCCAGCAGCGTGGCAGACATGCAGTACCTC. It specifies CASSVADMQYL.

This clonotype was detected once. At one end, the junction sequence differs from germline, possibly due to a read error. The gene calls are TRBV30 and TRBJ2-1; TRBD2 aligns across 9 bases. The germline gives CDR1 GTSNPN, CDR2 SVGIG (reference sequence). There are 14 residues in the CDR3. Here the CDR3 DNA reads TGTGCCTGGAGAGGGGCGGGAGGGTCCGGTGAGCAGTTCTTT. It specifies CAWRGAGGSGEQFF.

The V and J genes are TRBV11-1 and TRBJ1-2; D possibly corresponds to TRBD1 (6 bases). V lost 0 bases to trimming and J lost 4 bases, with 9 bases between them. The CDR3 extends over 14 amino acids. Germline loops: CDR1 SGHAT, CDR2 FQDESV (reference sequence). For the CDR3, the DNA is TGTGCCAGCAGCTTAGCTGCGGGGGCCTATGGCTACACCTTC. Translation: CASSLAAGAYGYTF.

In this sample, this clonotype turned up many times. The chain is built from TRBV10-2 and TRBJ2-7, with D tentatively TRBD1 or TRBD2 (6 bases each). Germline CDR1 is WSHSY and CDR2 is SAAADI. Between the trimmed V and J ends, which lost 6 bases and 0 bases, there was a span of 9 bases. CDR3 length equals 13 residues. The CDR3 is CASRGGGSYEQYF. The CDR3 DNA reads TGCGCCAGCAGAGGGGGAGGCTCCTACGAGCAGTACTTC.

The chain combines TRBV5-1 with TRBJ2-2; 10 bases align to TRBD2. CDR1 and CDR2 from the germline V gene are SGHRS and YFSETQ. The CDR3 length is 16 residues. V trimming: 5 bases; J trimming: 4 bases; junction bases outside the gene matches: 8. CDR3 sequence (DNA): TGCGCCAGCAGTTCTAGCGGGAGTGTGGGCACCGGGGAGCTGTTTTTT. It translates to CASSSSGSVGTGELFF.

The chain employs TRBV11-2 and TRBJ2-5; maybe TRBD2 (5 bases). Deletions cut 6 bases from V and 0 bases from J, with 17 bases between. The CDR3 has 16 residues. The germline V gene encodes CDR1 SGHAT and CDR2 FQNNGV. CDR3 in DNA: TGTGCCAGCAGATTCCGGGATCCGGCCCACCAAGAGACCCAGTACTTC. This codes for CASRFRDPAHQETQYF.

In this sample, this clonotype turned up many times. V and J are TRBV12-3 or TRBV12-4 and TRBJ2-1; D remains ambiguous. The CDR3 length is 12 residues. The V end was cut by 7 bases, the J end by 3 bases, with 7 bases between. The CDR3: CASNGDYNEQFF. The DNA of the CDR3 is TGTGCCAGCAATGGAGACTACAATGAGCAGTTCTTC.

This clonotype was detected only a few times. The junction departs from germline at one end; a sequencing error may be responsible. V gene TRBV11-2 combines with J gene TRBJ1-1; perhaps TRBD1 as D (5 bases). CDR3 length equals 14 residues. The germline V gene encodes CDR1 SGHAT and CDR2 FQNNGV. The CDR3 bases are TGTGCCAGCAGCTTAGATGGGGGGAACACTGAAGCTCTCTTT. Protein sequence: CASSLDGGNTEALF.

This clonotype has a handful of counts. This may come from a read error, since a much larger clone is one base off. The rearrangement uses TRBV4-2 and TRBJ2-2; 11 bases are a match to TRBD1. V lost 2 bases, J lost 0 bases, and 5 bases stayed unmatched. Germline CDR1 LGHNA, CDR2 YNFKEQ. The CDR3 extends over 18 amino acids. CDR3 sequence: CASSQPGTGGPNTGELFF. The CDR3 DNA follows: TGTGCCAGCAGCCAACCAGGGACAGGGGGTCCGAACACCGGGGAGCTGTTTTTT.